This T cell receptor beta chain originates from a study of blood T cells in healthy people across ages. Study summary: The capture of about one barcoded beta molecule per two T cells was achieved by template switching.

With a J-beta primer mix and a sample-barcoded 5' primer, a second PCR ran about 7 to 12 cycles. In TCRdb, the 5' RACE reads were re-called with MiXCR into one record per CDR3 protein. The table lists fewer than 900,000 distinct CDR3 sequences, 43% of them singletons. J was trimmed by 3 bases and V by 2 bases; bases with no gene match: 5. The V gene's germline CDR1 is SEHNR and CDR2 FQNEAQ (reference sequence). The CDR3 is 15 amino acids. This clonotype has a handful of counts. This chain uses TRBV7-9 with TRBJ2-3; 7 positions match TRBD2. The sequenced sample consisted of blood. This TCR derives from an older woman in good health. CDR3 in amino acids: CASSLWTRETDTQYF. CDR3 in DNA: TGTGCCAGCAGCTTATGGACTAGGGAAACAGATACGCAGTATTTT.